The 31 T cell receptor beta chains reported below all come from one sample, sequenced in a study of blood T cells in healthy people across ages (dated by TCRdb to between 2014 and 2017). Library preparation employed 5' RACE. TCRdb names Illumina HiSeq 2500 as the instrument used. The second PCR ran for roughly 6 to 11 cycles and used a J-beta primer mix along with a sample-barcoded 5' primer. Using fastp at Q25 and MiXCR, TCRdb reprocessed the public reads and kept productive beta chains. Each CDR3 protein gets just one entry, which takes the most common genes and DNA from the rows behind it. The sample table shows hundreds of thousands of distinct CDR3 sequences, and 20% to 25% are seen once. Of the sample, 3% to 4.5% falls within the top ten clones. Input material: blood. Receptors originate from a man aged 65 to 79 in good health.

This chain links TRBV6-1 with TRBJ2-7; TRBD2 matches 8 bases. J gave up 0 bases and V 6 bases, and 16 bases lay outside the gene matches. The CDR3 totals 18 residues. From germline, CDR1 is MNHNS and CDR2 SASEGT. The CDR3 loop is CASSQTSGQILSSYEQYF. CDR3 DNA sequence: TGTGCCAGCAGCCAAACTAGCGGACAAATCCTGAGCTCCTACGAGCAGTACTTC.

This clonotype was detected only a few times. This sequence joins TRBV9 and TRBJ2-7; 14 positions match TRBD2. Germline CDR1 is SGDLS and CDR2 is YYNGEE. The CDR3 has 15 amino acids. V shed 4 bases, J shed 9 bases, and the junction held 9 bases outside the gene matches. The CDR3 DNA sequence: TGTGCCAGCAGCCTGGGGACTAGCGGGAGAGTCGGGCAGTACTTC. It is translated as CASSLGTSGRVGQYF.

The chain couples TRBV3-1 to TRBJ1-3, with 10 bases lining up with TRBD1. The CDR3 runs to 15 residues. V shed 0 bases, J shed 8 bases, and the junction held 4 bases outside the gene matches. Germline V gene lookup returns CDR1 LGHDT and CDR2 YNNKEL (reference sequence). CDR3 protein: CASSQDGTGVYTIYF. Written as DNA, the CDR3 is TGTGCCAGCAGCCAAGATGGGACAGGGGTATACACCATATATTTT.

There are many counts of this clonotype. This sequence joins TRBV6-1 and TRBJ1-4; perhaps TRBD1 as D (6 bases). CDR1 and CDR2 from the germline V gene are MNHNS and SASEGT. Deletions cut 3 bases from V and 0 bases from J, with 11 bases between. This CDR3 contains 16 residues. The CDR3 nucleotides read TGTGCCAGCAGTGATGGACAGACTTCAACTAATGAAAAACTGTTTTTT. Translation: CASSDGQTSTNEKLFF.

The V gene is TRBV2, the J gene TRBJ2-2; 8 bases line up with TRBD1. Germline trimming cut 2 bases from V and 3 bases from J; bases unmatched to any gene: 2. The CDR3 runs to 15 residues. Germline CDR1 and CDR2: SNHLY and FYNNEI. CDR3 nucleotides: TGTGCCAGCAGTGAAAACAGGGGGGACACCGGGGAGCTGTTTTTT. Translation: CASSENRGDTGELFF.

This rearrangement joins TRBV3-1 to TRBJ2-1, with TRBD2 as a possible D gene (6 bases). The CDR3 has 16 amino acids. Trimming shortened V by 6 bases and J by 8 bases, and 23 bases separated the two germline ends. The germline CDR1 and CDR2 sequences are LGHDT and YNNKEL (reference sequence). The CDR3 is CASSLLGDSGRDEQFF. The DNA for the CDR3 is TGTGCCAGCAGTCTCCTAGGGGACTCCGGTCGGGATGAGCAGTTCTTC.

The CDR3 protein is CASSLVGGPQYF. In DNA, the CDR3 is TGCGCCAGCAGCTTGGTTGGGGGGCCCCAGTACTTC. The V and J genes are TRBV5-1 and TRBJ2-5; the D gene could be TRBD1 or TRBD2 (6 bases each). Trimming took 0 bases from V and 9 from J, leaving 9 bases between them. The CDR3 totals 12 residues. Per the germline V gene, CDR1 is SGHRS and CDR2 is YFSETQ.

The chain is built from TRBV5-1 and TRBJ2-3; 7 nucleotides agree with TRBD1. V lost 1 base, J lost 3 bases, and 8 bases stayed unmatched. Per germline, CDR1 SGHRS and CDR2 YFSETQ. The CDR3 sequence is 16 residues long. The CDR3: CASSLRDRRCTDTQYF. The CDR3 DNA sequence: TGCGCCAGCAGCTTGAGGGACAGACGGTGTACAGATACGCAGTATTTT.

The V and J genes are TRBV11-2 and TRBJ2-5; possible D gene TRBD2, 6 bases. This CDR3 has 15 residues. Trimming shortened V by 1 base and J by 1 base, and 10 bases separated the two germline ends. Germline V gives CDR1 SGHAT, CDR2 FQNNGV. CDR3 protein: CASSLAVRGQETQYF. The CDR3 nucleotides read TGTGCCAGCAGCTTAGCGGTGCGGGGCCAAGAGACCCAGTACTTC.

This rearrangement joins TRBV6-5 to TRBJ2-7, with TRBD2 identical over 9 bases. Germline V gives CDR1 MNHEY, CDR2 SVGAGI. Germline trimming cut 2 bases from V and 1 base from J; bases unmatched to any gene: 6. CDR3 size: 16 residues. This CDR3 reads CASSYGPSGKSYEQYF. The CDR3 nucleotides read TGTGCCAGCAGTTACGGCCCTAGCGGGAAATCCTACGAGCAGTACTTC.

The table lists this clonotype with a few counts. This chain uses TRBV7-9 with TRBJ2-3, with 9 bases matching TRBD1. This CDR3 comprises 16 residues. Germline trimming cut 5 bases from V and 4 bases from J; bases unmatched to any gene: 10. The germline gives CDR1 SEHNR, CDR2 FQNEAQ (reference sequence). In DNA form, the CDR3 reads TGTGCCAGCAGCGGTACAGGGGGCGCTTCCTCAGATACGCAGTATTTT. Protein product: CASSGTGGASSDTQYF.

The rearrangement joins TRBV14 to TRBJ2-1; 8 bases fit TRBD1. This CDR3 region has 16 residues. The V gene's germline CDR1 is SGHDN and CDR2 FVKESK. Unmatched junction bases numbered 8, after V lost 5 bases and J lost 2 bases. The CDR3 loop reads CASSVDRGLPYNEQFF. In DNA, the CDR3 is TGTGCCAGCAGCGTAGACAGGGGCTTGCCCTACAATGAGCAGTTCTTC.

The CDR3 region has the DNA TGTGCCAGCAGACCCCTGTCCGGAACTAATCAGCCCCAGCATTTT. Translating it yields CASRPLSGTNQPQHF. The chain couples TRBV6-2 or TRBV6-3 to TRBJ1-5; D unresolved. The CDR3 runs 15 residues. In germline, CDR1 is MNHEY, CDR2 SVGEGT. V lost 6 bases and J lost 4, with 16 bases in between.

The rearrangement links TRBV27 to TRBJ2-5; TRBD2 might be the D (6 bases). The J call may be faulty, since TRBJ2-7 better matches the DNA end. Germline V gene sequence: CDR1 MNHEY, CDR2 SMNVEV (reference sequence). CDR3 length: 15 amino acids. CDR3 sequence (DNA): TGTGCCAGCAGGTCACTAGATAGCGGCCGCTACGAGCAGTACTTC. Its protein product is CASRSLDSGRYEQYF.

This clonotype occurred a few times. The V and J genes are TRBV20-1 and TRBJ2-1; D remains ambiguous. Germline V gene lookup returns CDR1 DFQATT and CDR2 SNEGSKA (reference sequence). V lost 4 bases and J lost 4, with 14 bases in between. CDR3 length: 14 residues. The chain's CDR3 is CSANYRSTYNEQFF. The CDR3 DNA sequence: TGCAGTGCTAACTACAGAAGTACTTACAATGAGCAGTTCTTC.

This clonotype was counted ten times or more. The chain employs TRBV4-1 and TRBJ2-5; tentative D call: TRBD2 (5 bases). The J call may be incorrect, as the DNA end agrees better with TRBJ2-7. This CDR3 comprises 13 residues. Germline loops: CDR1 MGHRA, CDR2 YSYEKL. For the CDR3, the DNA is TGCGCCAGCAGCCGCCGGACTGACTACGAGCAGTACTTC. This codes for CASSRRTDYEQYF.

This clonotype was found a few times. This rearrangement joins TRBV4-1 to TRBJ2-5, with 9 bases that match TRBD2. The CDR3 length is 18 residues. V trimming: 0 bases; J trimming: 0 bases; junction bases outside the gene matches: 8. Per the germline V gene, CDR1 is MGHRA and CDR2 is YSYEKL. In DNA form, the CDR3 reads TGCGCCAGCAGCCAAGAAGTTCGACTAGCGGCGTACCAAGAGACCCAGTACTTC. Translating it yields CASSQEVRLAAYQETQYF.

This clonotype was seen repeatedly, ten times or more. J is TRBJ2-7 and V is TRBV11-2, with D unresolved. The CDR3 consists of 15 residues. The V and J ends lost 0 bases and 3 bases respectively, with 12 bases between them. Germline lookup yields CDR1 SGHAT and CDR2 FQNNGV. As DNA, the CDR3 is TGTGCCAGCAGCTTAGAGTCCCCCAGATTCTACGAGCAGTACTTC. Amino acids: CASSLESPRFYEQYF.

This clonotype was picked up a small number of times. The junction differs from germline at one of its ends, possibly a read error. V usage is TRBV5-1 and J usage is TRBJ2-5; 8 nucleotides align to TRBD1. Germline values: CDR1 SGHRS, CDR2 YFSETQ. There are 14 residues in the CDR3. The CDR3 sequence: CTSSTGQGSETQYF. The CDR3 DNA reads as TGCACCAGCAGCACTGGACAGGGAAGCGAGACCCAGTACTTC.

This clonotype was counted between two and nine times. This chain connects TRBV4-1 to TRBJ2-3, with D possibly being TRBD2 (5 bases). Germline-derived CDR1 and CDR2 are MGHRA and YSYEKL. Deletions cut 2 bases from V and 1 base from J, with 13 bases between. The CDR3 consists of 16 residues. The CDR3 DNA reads TGCGCCAGCAGCCAACGCACTAGATATGGCACAGATACGCAGTATTTT. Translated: CASSQRTRYGTDTQYF.

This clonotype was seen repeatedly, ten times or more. Here the CDR3 reads CASSSTGTSGRGYEQYF. The CDR3 bases are TGCGCCAGCAGCTCTACTGGGACTAGCGGGAGGGGGTACGAGCAGTACTTC. The V and J genes are TRBV5-1 and TRBJ2-7, with TRBD2 matching 16 bases. The CDR3 has 17 amino acids. Germline loops: CDR1 SGHRS, CDR2 YFSETQ. Trimming cost V 3 bases and J 4 bases; bases outside gene matches: 7.

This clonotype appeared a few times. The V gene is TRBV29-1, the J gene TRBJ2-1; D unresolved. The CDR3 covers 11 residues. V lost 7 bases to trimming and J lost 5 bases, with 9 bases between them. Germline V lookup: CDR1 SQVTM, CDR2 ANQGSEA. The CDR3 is CSADIHNEQFF. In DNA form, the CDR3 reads TGCAGCGCAGACATTCACAATGAGCAGTTCTTC.

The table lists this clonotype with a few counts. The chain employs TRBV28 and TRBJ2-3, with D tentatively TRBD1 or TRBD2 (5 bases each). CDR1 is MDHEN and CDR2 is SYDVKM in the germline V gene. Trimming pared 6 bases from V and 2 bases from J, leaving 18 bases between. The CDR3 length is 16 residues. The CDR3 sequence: CASSQGGLAHTDTQYF. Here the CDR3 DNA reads TGTGCCAGCAGCCAGGGTGGGCTAGCCCACACAGATACGCAGTATTTT.

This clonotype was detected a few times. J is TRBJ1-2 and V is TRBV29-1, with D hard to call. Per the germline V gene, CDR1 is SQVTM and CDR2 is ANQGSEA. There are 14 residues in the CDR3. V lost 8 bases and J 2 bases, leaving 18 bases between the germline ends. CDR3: CSIEGGPDNYGYTF. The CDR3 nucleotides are TGCAGCATCGAGGGAGGGCCAGACAACTATGGCTACACCTTC.

CDR3 sequence: CASSQGGTSSTDTQYF. For the CDR3, the DNA is TGCGCCAGCAGCCAAGGTGGGACTAGTAGCACAGATACGCAGTATTTT. The genes are TRBV4-1 and TRBJ2-3; TRBD2 matches 8 bases. V gave up 1 base and J gave up 0 bases; unmatched junction bases: 3. Germline V gene data show CDR1 as MGHRA and CDR2 as YSYEKL. CDR3 length: 16 residues.

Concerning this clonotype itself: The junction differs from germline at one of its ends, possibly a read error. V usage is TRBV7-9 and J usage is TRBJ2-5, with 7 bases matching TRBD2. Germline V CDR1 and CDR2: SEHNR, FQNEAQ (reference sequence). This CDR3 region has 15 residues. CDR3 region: CAGSFRTGGQETQYF. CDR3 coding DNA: TGTGCCGGCAGCTTCCGGACGGGGGGTCAAGAGACCCAGTACTTC.

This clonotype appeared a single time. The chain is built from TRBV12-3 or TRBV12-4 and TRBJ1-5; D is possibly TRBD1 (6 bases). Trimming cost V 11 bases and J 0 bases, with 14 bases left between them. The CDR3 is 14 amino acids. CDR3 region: CAGRGQNSNQPQHF. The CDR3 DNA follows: TGTGCCGGCCGCGGACAGAATAGCAATCAGCCCCAGCATTTT.

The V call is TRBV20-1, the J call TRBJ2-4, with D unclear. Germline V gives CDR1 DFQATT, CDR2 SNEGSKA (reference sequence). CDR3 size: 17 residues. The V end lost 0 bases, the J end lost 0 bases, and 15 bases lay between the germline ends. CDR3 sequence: CSARDGSGTLAKNIQYF. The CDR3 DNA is TGCAGTGCTAGAGATGGATCCGGTACTTTAGCCAAAAACATTCAGTACTTC.

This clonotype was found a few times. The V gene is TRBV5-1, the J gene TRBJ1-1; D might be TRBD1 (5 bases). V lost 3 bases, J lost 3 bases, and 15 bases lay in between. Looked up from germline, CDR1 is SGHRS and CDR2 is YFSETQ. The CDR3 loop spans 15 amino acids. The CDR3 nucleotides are TGCGCCAGCAGCTCCCCGGGGGGAGGCGACACTGAAGCTTTCTTT. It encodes CASSSPGGGDTEAFF.

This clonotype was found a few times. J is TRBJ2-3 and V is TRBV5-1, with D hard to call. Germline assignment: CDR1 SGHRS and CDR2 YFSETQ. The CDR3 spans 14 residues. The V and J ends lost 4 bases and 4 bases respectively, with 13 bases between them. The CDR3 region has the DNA TGCGCCAGCAGCGTTGGAAAGGTTGCAGATACGCAGTATTTT. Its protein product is CASSVGKVADTQYF.

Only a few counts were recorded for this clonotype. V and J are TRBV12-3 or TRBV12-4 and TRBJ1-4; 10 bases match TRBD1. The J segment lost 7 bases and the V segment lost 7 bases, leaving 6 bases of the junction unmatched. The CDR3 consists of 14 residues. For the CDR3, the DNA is TGTGCCAGCACCGACAGGGGGCAGGGTGAAAAACTGTTTTTT. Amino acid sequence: CASTDRGQGEKLFF.